The rows below give T cell receptor beta chains drawn from one sample of a study of Ad26.COV2.S vaccination and SARS-CoV-2 variants. TCRdb's copy holds only in-frame clones and misses some; the assay was immunoSEQ multiplex PCR. The sample records about 440,000 clones, roughly 87% being singletons. Here the sequenced sample was peripheral blood, taken in a trial of Ad26.COV2.S vaccine versus placebo. These receptors originate from a person aged 18-60 years who received the Ad26.COV2.S COVID-19 vaccine or a placebo. The CDR3 runs from the conserved cysteine through the conserved F or W. Each record gives: D gene, V gene, clone size, J gene, CDR3 protein, CDR3 DNA. A D gene is named only where the DNA matches it firmly. The size entry is marked missing in some rows and otherwise reads once, few, many or a size class.

D gene: -
V gene: TRBV28
clone size: -
J gene: TRBJ2-1
CDR3 protein: CASSSLLLYNEQFF
CDR3 DNA: TGTGCCAGCAGTTCGTTACTCCTGTACAATGAGCAGTTCTTC

D gene: -
V gene: TRBV19
clone size: -
J gene: TRBJ2-1
CDR3 protein: CASSDVGGDPHNEQFF
CDR3 DNA: TGTGCCAGTAGTGACGTAGGAGGGGACCCCCACAATGAGCAGTTCTTC

D gene: -
V gene: TRBV5-1
clone size: -
J gene: TRBJ2-7
CDR3 protein: CASTRGSGRSYEQYF
CDR3 DNA: TGCGCCAGCACCCGGGGGTCGGGACGGTCCTACGAGCAGTACTTC

D gene: -
V gene: TRBV7-8
clone size: -
J gene: TRBJ1-1
CDR3 protein: CASSYPGGEAFF
CDR3 DNA: TGTGCCAGCAGCTACCCCGGGGGTGAAGCTTTCTTT

D gene: -
V gene: TRBV11-2
clone size: -
J gene: TRBJ2-1
CDR3 protein: CASSLGLNNEQFF
CDR3 DNA: TGTGCCAGCAGCTTAGGCTTAAACAATGAGCAGTTCTTC

D gene: -
V gene: TRBV5-8
clone size: once
J gene: TRBJ2-3
CDR3 protein: CASSNGLKSTDTQYF
CDR3 DNA: TGTGCCAGCAGCAATGGACTTAAAAGCACAGATACGCAGTATTTT

D gene: -
V gene: TRBV5-6
clone size: -
J gene: TRBJ2-2
CDR3 protein: CASSYYRSHTGELFF
CDR3 DNA: TGTGCCAGCAGCTATTACAGGTCTCACACCGGGGAGCTGTTTTTT

D gene: -
V gene: TRBV7-2
clone size: -
J gene: TRBJ2-2
CDR3 protein: CASSVLGELFF
CDR3 DNA: TGTGCCAGCAGCGTCCTCGGGGAGCTGTTTTTT

D gene: TRBD2
V gene: TRBV3-1/TRBV3-2
clone size: -
J gene: TRBJ2-4
CDR3 protein: CASSPGLAGLAKNIQYF
CDR3 DNA: TGTGCCAGCAGCCCGGGACTAGCGGGGCTAGCCAAAAACATTCAGTACTTC

D gene: -
V gene: TRBV7-8
clone size: -
J gene: TRBJ2-7
CDR3 protein: CASSLHLWAPYEQYF
CDR3 DNA: TGTGCCAGCAGCTTACACCTCTGGGCACCCTACGAGCAGTACTTC

D gene: -
V gene: TRBV9
clone size: -
J gene: TRBJ2-6
CDR3 protein: CASSGYRDTGANVLTF
CDR3 DNA: TGTGCCAGCAGCGGCTACCGGGACACTGGGGCCAACGTCCTGACTTTC

D gene: -
V gene: TRBV7-9
clone size: -
J gene: TRBJ1-2
CDR3 protein: CASSLGGPRGYTF
CDR3 DNA: TGTGCCAGCAGCTTAGGGGGGCCCAGGGGCTACACCTTC

D gene: -
V gene: TRBV12-3/TRBV12-4
clone size: once
J gene: TRBJ2-1
CDR3 protein: CASSPNGNEQFF
CDR3 DNA: TGTGCCAGCAGTCCCAATGGCAATGAGCAGTTCTTC

D gene: TRBD2
V gene: TRBV9
clone size: -
J gene: TRBJ2-5
CDR3 protein: CASSVAASGNPGETQYF
CDR3 DNA: TGTGCCAGCAGCGTAGCCGCTAGCGGGAACCCGGGGGAGACCCAGTACTTC

D gene: TRBD1
V gene: TRBV28
clone size: -
J gene: TRBJ1-1
CDR3 protein: CASSFLDRGPRDTEAFF
CDR3 DNA: TGTGCCAGCAGTTTCCTAGACAGGGGGCCCCGCGATACTGAAGCTTTCTTT

D gene: -
V gene: TRBV28
clone size: -
J gene: TRBJ1-4
CDR3 protein: CASSPGPRKEKLFF
CDR3 DNA: TGTGCCAGCAGCCCCGGGCCGCGGAAGGAAAAACTGTTTTTT

D gene: -
V gene: TRBV11-2
clone size: -
J gene: TRBJ2-7
CDR3 protein: CASSLGGSYEQYF
CDR3 DNA: TGTGCCAGCAGCTTGGGCGGGTCCTACGAGCAGTACTTC

D gene: TRBD2
V gene: TRBV3-1/TRBV3-2
clone size: -
J gene: TRBJ2-2
CDR3 protein: CASSQTSGRYTGELFF
CDR3 DNA: TGTGCCAGCAGCCAGACTAGCGGGAGGTACACCGGGGAGCTGTTTTTT

D gene: -
V gene: TRBV30
clone size: -
J gene: TRBJ1-5
CDR3 protein: CAWSPAGDQPQHF
CDR3 DNA: TGTGCCTGGAGTCCTGCAGGGGATCAGCCCCAGCATTTT

D gene: -
V gene: TRBV7-2
clone size: -
J gene: TRBJ2-2
CDR3 protein: CASSLVLASLGGELFF
CDR3 DNA: TGTGCCAGCAGCTTAGTTCTCGCTAGCTTGGGCGGGGAGCTGTTTTTT

D gene: -
V gene: TRBV9
clone size: -
J gene: TRBJ1-1
CDR3 protein: CASSVGRGETEAFF
CDR3 DNA: TGTGCCAGCAGCGTAGGTAGGGGAGAGACTGAAGCTTTCTTT

D gene: -
V gene: TRBV5-8
clone size: -
J gene: TRBJ2-2
CDR3 protein: CASSPGQELFF
CDR3 DNA: TGTGCCAGCAGCCCGGGCCAGGAGCTGTTTTTT

D gene: -
V gene: TRBV7-2
clone size: -
J gene: TRBJ2-2
CDR3 protein: CASSLFWGSLDTGELFF
CDR3 DNA: TGTGCCAGCAGCTTATTTTGGGGGAGCTTAGACACCGGGGAGCTGTTTTTT

D gene: TRBD1
V gene: TRBV7-6
clone size: -
J gene: TRBJ2-5
CDR3 protein: CASRPDRGQGGTQYF
CDR3 DNA: TGTGCCAGCAGACCCGACAGGGGGCAAGGGGGGACCCAGTACTTC

D gene: -
V gene: TRBV7-2
clone size: -
J gene: TRBJ2-7
CDR3 protein: CASSLTPAYEQYF
CDR3 DNA: TGTGCCAGCAGCTTAACGCCGGCCTACGAGCAGTACTTC

D gene: -
V gene: TRBV30
clone size: -
J gene: TRBJ2-1
CDR3 protein: CAWTGRGGDEQFF
CDR3 DNA: TGTGCCTGGACCGGCCGCGGAGGGGATGAGCAGTTCTTC

D gene: TRBD2
V gene: TRBV4-2
clone size: -
J gene: TRBJ2-2
CDR3 protein: CASSPRRLSGRDTGELFF
CDR3 DNA: TGTGCCAGCAGCCCACGGAGGTTAAGCGGGAGAGACACCGGGGAGCTGTTTTTT

D gene: TRBD1
V gene: TRBV3-1/TRBV3-2
clone size: -
J gene: TRBJ2-6
CDR3 protein: CASRNLQGAPLSGANVLTF
CDR3 DNA: TGTGCCAGCAGGAACCTACAGGGGGCTCCACTCTCTGGGGCCAACGTCCTGACTTTC

D gene: -
V gene: TRBV4-2
clone size: -
J gene: TRBJ1-1
CDR3 protein: CASSQDLGTEAFF
CDR3 DNA: TGTGCCAGCAGCCAAGATCTCGGCACTGAAGCTTTCTTT

D gene: -
V gene: TRBV11-1
clone size: -
J gene: TRBJ2-5
CDR3 protein: CASSPDGEETQYF
CDR3 DNA: TGTGCCAGCAGCCCGGACGGGGAGGAGACCCAGTACTTC

D gene: -
V gene: TRBV9
clone size: -
J gene: TRBJ1-2
CDR3 protein: CASSSQMGPYGYTF
CDR3 DNA: TGTGCCAGCAGCTCACAAATGGGACCGTATGGCTACACCTTC

D gene: -
V gene: TRBV28
clone size: -
J gene: TRBJ2-7
CDR3 protein: CASSSRQNSYEQYF
CDR3 DNA: TGTGCCAGCAGTTCTCGGCAGAACTCCTACGAGCAGTACTTC

D gene: -
V gene: TRBV20-1
clone size: -
J gene: TRBJ2-1
CDR3 protein: CSASRGRGGWNEQFF
CDR3 DNA: TGCAGTGCTAGTCGGGGGCGTGGGGGATGGAATGAGCAGTTCTTC

D gene: TRBD2
V gene: TRBV27
clone size: -
J gene: TRBJ2-7
CDR3 protein: CASSLSGTSEQYF
CDR3 DNA: TGTGCCAGCAGTTTAAGCGGGACGAGTGAGCAGTACTTC

D gene: -
V gene: TRBV10-3
clone size: -
J gene: TRBJ1-2
CDR3 protein: CAISPSYGYTF
CDR3 DNA: TGTGCCATCAGCCCCAGCTATGGCTACACCTTC

D gene: TRBD2
V gene: TRBV3-1/TRBV3-2
clone size: -
J gene: TRBJ2-1
CDR3 protein: CASSQPGLAGGLNEQFF
CDR3 DNA: TGTGCCAGCAGCCAACCGGGACTAGCGGGAGGTTTGAATGAGCAGTTCTTC

D gene: -
V gene: TRBV9
clone size: -
J gene: TRBJ2-3
CDR3 protein: CASSSQGGFTDTQYF
CDR3 DNA: TGTGCCAGCAGCTCTCAGGGGGGTTTCACAGATACGCAGTATTTT

D gene: -
V gene: TRBV6-4
clone size: once
J gene: TRBJ1-5
CDR3 protein: CASSDSNQIGSYSNQPQHF
CDR3 DNA: TGTGCCAGCAGTGACTCTAACCAGATCGGGTCCTATAGCAATCAGCCCCAGCATTTT

D gene: TRBD2
V gene: TRBV11-3
clone size: -
J gene: TRBJ2-3
CDR3 protein: CASSRTSGRTDTQYF
CDR3 DNA: TGTGCCAGCAGCAGAACTAGCGGGAGGACAGATACGCAGTATTTT